Each of the 15 T cell receptor beta chains below was sequenced from the same sample in a study of blood T cell repertoires in COVID-19. Profiled with immunoSEQ multiplex PCR; TCRdb holds only in-frame clones, not every one. The profile covers 70,000 to 90,000 clones, with around 76% appearing a single time and around 15% taken by the ten largest. Sequencing was performed on peripheral blood. Receptor source: a human donor in a cohort sampled during active COVID-19.

This clone showed up just a few times. The chain has TRBV27 and TRBJ1-1; TRBD1 agrees at 8 bases. The V and J ends lost 4 bases and 2 bases, in that order; junction bases with no gene match: 3. Germline V gene sequence: CDR1 MNHEY, CDR2 SMNVEV (reference sequence). The CDR3 extends over 14 amino acids. CDR3 nucleotides: TGTGCCAGCAGTTCCGGACAGGGCAACACTGAAGCTTTCTTT. Encoded protein: CASSSGQGNTEAFF.

Only one count was recorded for this clone. This sequence joins TRBV5-1 and TRBJ2-1; maybe TRBD1 (7 bases). The CDR3 spans 12 residues. CDR1 and CDR2 from the germline V gene are SGHRS and YFSETQ. Trimming shortened V by 3 bases and J by 12 bases, and 13 bases separated the two germline ends. The CDR3 DNA reads as TGCGCCAGCAGCTGGGCAGGGGGGTGGCAGTTCTTC. Its protein product is CASSWAGGWQFF.

The V call is TRBV28, the J call TRBJ1-5; tentatively, D is TRBD1 (6 bases). Trimming left V 8 bases short and J 2 bases short, with 10 bases between. Germline CDR1 is MDHEN and CDR2 is SYDVKM. The CDR3 totals 13 residues. CDR3 sequence: CASWWTGNQPQHF. CDR3 sequence (DNA): TGTGCCAGCTGGTGGACAGGCAATCAGCCCCAGCATTTT.

This clone was observed a single time. V and J are TRBV4-1 and TRBJ2-3; D remains unclear. The CDR3 has 13 amino acids. With 1 base removed from V and 4 bases from J, the gap between germline ends came to 6 bases. Germline V gene sequence: CDR1 MGHRA, CDR2 YSYEKL. This CDR3 reads CASSQASADTQYF. The CDR3 region has the DNA TGCGCCAGCAGCCAAGCGAGCGCAGATACGCAGTATTTT.

By sample share, this clone is medium-sized. The V and J genes are TRBV10-2 and TRBJ2-1; D is possibly TRBD2 (5 bases). Looked up from germline, CDR1 is WSHSY and CDR2 is SAAADI. V lost 6 bases, J lost 9 bases, and 18 bases lay in between. This CDR3 is 14 amino acids long. CDR3 nucleotide sequence: TGCGCCAGCAGCCCCGGAAGGGAGTGGGGTGAGCAGTTCTTC. Translated: CASSPGREWGEQFF.

This sequence joins TRBV5-6 and TRBJ1-4; 11 bases are a match to TRBD1. This CDR3 region has 19 residues. Germline V lookup: CDR1 SGHDT, CDR2 YYEEEE. With 4 bases clipped from V and 5 bases from J, the junction kept 16 bases outside the gene matches. The CDR3: CASSGLDRGQPTGNEKLFF. CDR3 DNA: TGTGCCAGCAGCGGGTTGGACAGGGGGCAACCTACCGGCAATGAAAAACTGTTTTTT.

This chain uses TRBV6-1 with TRBJ1-2; D perhaps matches TRBD1 (5 bases). The V end lost 2 bases, the J end lost 8 bases, and 18 bases lay between the germline ends. CDR1 MNHNS and CDR2 SASEGT come from the germline V gene. This CDR3 is 15 amino acids long. The CDR3 nucleotides are TGTGCCAGCAGTGAACAATGGGGGGAAGGGTACGGCTACACCTTC. Translating it yields CASSEQWGEGYGYTF.

This clone ranks as medium-sized. The same CDR3 also results from other DNA sequences found in this sample. The V and J genes are TRBV18 and TRBJ2-7; D gene unclear. Deletions cut 0 bases from V and 2 bases from J, with 5 bases between. Germline V gives CDR1 KGHSH, CDR2 LQKENI. The CDR3 runs 13 residues. This chain's CDR3 is CASSPPQTYEQYF. In DNA form, the CDR3 reads TGTGCCAGCTCACCACCTCAAACCTACGAGCAGTACTTC.

This clone has just a few counts. The rearrangement joins TRBV5-5 to TRBJ1-1, with 8 nucleotides matching TRBD1. The V gene end was trimmed by 2 bases and the J gene end by 4 bases; junction bases not matched to a gene: 10. In germline, CDR1 is SGHKS, CDR2 YYEKEE (reference sequence). The CDR3 has 16 amino acids. The CDR3 coding sequence is TGTGCCAGCAGCTTTGGGGCAGGGGGCGCGGTCACTGAAGCTTTCTTT. This gives the protein CASSFGAGGAVTEAFF.

The gene calls are TRBV19 and TRBJ2-3; D is perhaps TRBD2 (5 bases). The CDR3 extends over 14 amino acids. V shed 7 bases and J shed 4 bases, with 15 bases lying between them. Germline lookup yields CDR1 LNHDA and CDR2 SQIVND (reference sequence). The CDR3: CASKERTRSDTQYF. DNA for the CDR3: TGTGCCAGTAAGGAGCGGACCAGGTCAGATACGCAGTATTTT.

This chain connects TRBV14 to TRBJ2-7; the D is unclear. V lost 3 bases, J lost 6 bases, and 6 bases lay in between. The CDR3 totals 11 residues. The germline V gene has CDR1 SGHDN and CDR2 FVKESK. Here the CDR3 reads CASSHSSEQYF. The CDR3 DNA follows: TGTGCCAGCAGCCATAGCTCCGAGCAGTACTTC.

This clone was recorded a few times. The rearrangement links TRBV20-1 to TRBJ1-5; D is undetermined. CDR1 and CDR2 from the germline V gene are DFQATT and SNEGSKA (reference sequence). Trimming pared 3 bases from V and 8 bases from J, leaving 17 bases between. The CDR3 has 14 residues. The CDR3 coding sequence is TGCAGTGCTAGTCTCGAAGACCGCGGTAAGCCCCAGCATTTT. It yields the protein CSASLEDRGKPQHF.

V usage is TRBV29-1 and J usage is TRBJ2-3, with D maybe TRBD2 (6 bases). CDR1 and CDR2 from the germline V gene are SQVTM and ANQGSEA. This CDR3 comprises 15 residues. Trimming shortened V by 3 bases and J by 0 bases, and 13 bases separated the two germline ends. CDR3 in amino acids: CSVDSSGLSTDTQYF. The CDR3 DNA reads TGCAGCGTTGACAGTAGCGGTTTAAGCACAGATACGCAGTATTTT.

This clone was picked up a small number of times. The V call is TRBV30, the J call TRBJ1-2, with 8 nucleotides matching TRBD1. V lost 5 bases to trimming and J lost 5 bases; unmatched junction nucleotides: 13. Germline CDR1 reads GTSNPN; CDR2 reads SVGIG (reference sequence). The CDR3 length is 15 residues. Here the CDR3 reads CAWGLSDRGSYGYTF. The CDR3 nucleotides read TGTGCCTGGGGGCTTAGCGACAGGGGATCGTATGGCTACACCTTC.

This chain joins TRBV3-1 (or the pseudogene TRBV3-2) and TRBJ1-6, with no clear D. Germline V gene data show CDR1 as LGHDT and CDR2 as YNNKEL (reference sequence). The CDR3 has 15 amino acids. V lost 2 bases and J 5 bases, leaving 10 bases between the germline ends. The CDR3 coding sequence is TGTGCCAGCAGCCAAACGCGCCCTCATAATTCACCCCTCCACTTT. Translated, it gives CASSQTRPHNSPLHF.